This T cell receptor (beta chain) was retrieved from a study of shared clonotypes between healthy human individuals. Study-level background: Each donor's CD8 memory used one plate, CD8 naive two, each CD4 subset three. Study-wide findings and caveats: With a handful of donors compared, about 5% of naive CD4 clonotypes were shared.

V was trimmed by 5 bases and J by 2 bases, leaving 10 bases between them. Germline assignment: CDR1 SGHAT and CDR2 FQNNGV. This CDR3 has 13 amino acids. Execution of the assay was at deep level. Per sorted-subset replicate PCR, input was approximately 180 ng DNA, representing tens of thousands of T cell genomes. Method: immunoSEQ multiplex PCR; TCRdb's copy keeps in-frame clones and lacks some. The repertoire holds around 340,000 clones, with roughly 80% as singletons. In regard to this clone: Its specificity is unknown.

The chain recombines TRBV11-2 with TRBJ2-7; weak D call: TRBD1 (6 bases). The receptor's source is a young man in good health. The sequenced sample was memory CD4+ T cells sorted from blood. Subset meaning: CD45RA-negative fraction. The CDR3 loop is CASSRGQTYEQYF. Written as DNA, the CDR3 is TGTGCCAGCAGCCGCGGACAGACCTACGAGCAGTACTTC.